The 29 T cell receptor beta chains reported below all come from one sample, sequenced in a study of T-cell memory formation after mild COVID-19. TCRdb reprocessed the 5' RACE reads with MiXCR, giving one entry per CDR3 protein. Of roughly 120,000 distinct CDR3 sequences in the sample, roughly 15% were seen once. Source material: PBMCs or a T cell subset sorted from them (not recorded which). Receptor source: an adult woman who had mild COVID-19 (a few samples of this study predate the infection). Cell type and time point are not known.

In nucleotides, the CDR3 is TGTGCCAGCAGCCAGGACAGGGGAAGGACTTATTATGGCTACACCTTC. It translates to CASSQDRGRTYYGYTF. The J gene is TRBJ1-2, the V gene TRBV13; 9 positions agree with TRBD1. Per germline, CDR1 PRHDT and CDR2 FYEKMQ (reference sequence). V lost 5 bases and J lost 5; bases outside the gene matches: 12. This CDR3 has 16 residues.

V is TRBV18 and J is TRBJ1-3; D remains unclear. Germline CDR1 reads KGHSH; CDR2 reads LQKENI. CDR3 length: 13 residues. With 2 bases removed from V and 1 base from J, the gap between germline ends came to 3 bases. DNA for the CDR3: TGTGCCAGCTCACCAGAGTCTGGAAACACCATATATTTT. Translating gives CASSPESGNTIYF.

The table lists this clonotype with a few counts. The chain couples TRBV9 to TRBJ2-7, with D unclear. Deletions cut 2 bases from V and 0 bases from J, with 9 bases between. The germline CDR1 and CDR2 sequences are SGDLS and YYNGEE. CDR3 length: 14 residues. CDR3 in DNA: TGTGCCAGCAGCGTCACTGACGGCTCCTACGAGCAGTACTTC. Translation: CASSVTDGSYEQYF.

This clonotype has a handful of counts. The J gene is TRBJ2-7, the V gene TRBV7-3; 7 bases are a match to TRBD2. Germline-derived CDR1 and CDR2 are SGHTA and FQGTGA. The CDR3 runs 14 residues. The J segment lost 5 bases and the V segment lost 6 bases, leaving 10 bases of the junction unmatched. The CDR3 DNA follows: TGTGCCAGCAGTCCCGGTGCGGGGGTCCACGAGCAGTACTTC. Protein product: CASSPGAGVHEQYF. The full variable domain, in which reference TRBV7-3 and TRBJ2-7 provide the parts outside the CDR3, is GAGVSQTPSNKVTEKGKYVELRCDPISGHTALYWYRQSLGQGPEFLIYFQGTGAADDSGLPNDRFFAVRPEGSVSTLKIQRTERGDSAVYLCASSPGAGVHEQYFGPGTRLTVT.

The chain recombines TRBV12-3 or TRBV12-4 with TRBJ1-2; D uncertain. The ends were cut back, 4 bases at V and 9 bases at J, with 15 bases in the middle. CDR3 size: 13 residues. The CDR3 is CASSSTERHCYTF. The CDR3 region has the DNA TGTGCCAGCAGTTCAACGGAACGTCATTGCTACACCTTC.

This clonotype was seen many times. The rearrangement joins TRBV7-6 to TRBJ2-2; D not certain. V was pared by 7 bases and J by 0 bases, with 12 bases between. CDR1 and CDR2 from the germline V gene are SGHVS and FNYEAQ. The CDR3 totals 15 residues. The CDR3: CASIPMDTNTGELFF. The CDR3 DNA is TGTGCCAGCATTCCAATGGATACGAACACCGGGGAGCTGTTTTTT. Supplemented by reference TRBV7-6 and TRBJ2-2, the full variable domain reads GAGVSQSPRYKVTKRGQDVALRCDPISGHVSLYWYRQALGQGPEFLTYFNYEAQQDKSGLPNDRFSAERPEGSISTLTIQRTEQRDSAMYRCASIPMDTNTGELFFGEGSRLTVL.

This chain links TRBV9 with TRBJ1-1; D perhaps matches TRBD1 (5 bases). CDR1 and CDR2 (germline): SGDLS, YYNGEE. V lost 3 bases and J 1 base, leaving 7 bases between the germline ends. The CDR3 sequence is 13 residues long. CDR3 loop: CASSAGANTEAFF. DNA for the CDR3: TGTGCCAGCAGCGCTGGGGCGAACACTGAAGCTTTCTTT.

In its sample, this clonotype was seen a few times. V is TRBV24-1 and J is TRBJ2-1, with 12 bases aligning to TRBD2. The CDR3 has 17 residues. The germline V gene encodes CDR1 KGHDR and CDR2 SFDVKD. V dropped 3 bases and J dropped 8; count of bases not matched to a gene: 10. DNA of the CDR3: TGTGCCACCAGTGATAACGGACTAGCGGGATTGGGAGATGAGCAGTTCTTC. It codes for CATSDNGLAGLGDEQFF.

V gene TRBV5-1 combines with J gene TRBJ1-6; the D gene is possibly TRBD1 (6 bases). V lost 4 bases, J lost 7 bases, and 21 bases lay in between. The CDR3 is 17 amino acids. The germline V gene has CDR1 SGHRS and CDR2 YFSETQ. The CDR3 coding sequence is TGCGCCAGCAGCGGGGGGCCTTCGGATGTCGCGAATTCACCCCTCCACTTT. It encodes CASSGGPSDVANSPLHF. The entire variable domain, with the rest obtained from reference TRBV5-1 and TRBJ1-6, is as follows: KAGVTQTPRYLIKTRGQQVTLSCSPISGHRSVSWYQQTPGQGLQFLFEYFSETQRNKGNFPGRFSGRQFSNSRSEMNVSTLELGDSALYLCASSGGPSDVANSPLHFGNGTRLTVT.

This clonotype was detected only a few times. The chain recombines TRBV7-6 with TRBJ1-1, with no clear D. This CDR3 has 13 amino acids. V was shortened by 4 bases and J by 5 bases, with 11 bases between the two germline ends. Germline V gene data show CDR1 as SGHVS and CDR2 as FNYEAQ. For the CDR3, the DNA is TGTGCCAGCAGCTCCCTCGTTAAGACTGAAGCTTTCTTT. This translates into CASSSLVKTEAFF.

At least ten counts were recorded for this clonotype. The rearrangement joins TRBV15 to TRBJ2-1; 10 nucleotides align to TRBD1. Germline CDR1 is LNHNV and CDR2 is YYDKDF (reference sequence). V lost 1 base and J lost 3; bases outside the gene matches: 0. The CDR3 contains 15 residues. The CDR3 loop reads CATSRGTGGYNEQFF. The CDR3 DNA sequence: TGTGCCACCAGCAGAGGGACAGGGGGCTACAATGAGCAGTTCTTC.

The chain is built from TRBV29-1 and TRBJ2-3; no firm D call. The CDR3 is made up of 12 amino acids. The ends were cut back, 0 bases at V and 5 bases at J, with 6 bases in the middle. The germline V gene encodes CDR1 SQVTM and CDR2 ANQGSEA. In DNA form, the CDR3 reads TGCAGCGTTGAAGATCGGTTAGATACGCAGTATTTT. The encoded protein is CSVEDRLDTQYF.

The table lists this clonotype with many counts. V gene TRBV4-2 combines with J gene TRBJ2-7; no clear D. V was trimmed by 0 bases and J by 5 bases, leaving 2 bases between them. Germline CDR1 is LGHNA and CDR2 is YNFKEQ. The CDR3 has 11 amino acids. The CDR3 DNA reads as TGTGCCAGCAGCCAAGAAGACGAGCAGTACTTC. This translates into CASSQEDEQYF.

V usage is TRBV29-1 and J usage is TRBJ2-3, with D unresolved. Germline V lookup: CDR1 SQVTM, CDR2 ANQGSEA. V lost 0 bases to trimming and J lost 4 bases, with 8 bases between them. The CDR3 runs to 13 residues. The CDR3 region is CSVEDSPPDTQYF. The CDR3 region has the DNA TGCAGCGTTGAAGATAGCCCCCCAGATACGCAGTATTTT.

Only a few counts were recorded for this clonotype. This rearrangement joins TRBV4-1 to TRBJ2-1; 10 bases match TRBD2. Unmatched junction bases numbered 10, after V lost 0 bases and J lost 8 bases. This CDR3 is 17 amino acids long. The V gene's germline CDR1 is MGHRA and CDR2 YSYEKL. This CDR3 reads CASSQDRAQLAGDEQFF. In nucleotides, the CDR3 is TGCGCCAGCAGCCAAGATCGGGCCCAGCTAGCGGGAGATGAGCAGTTCTTC.

The chain recombines TRBV18 with TRBJ2-7, with D perhaps given as TRBD1 or TRBD2 (5 bases each). The CDR3 is made up of 14 amino acids. V shed 3 bases and J shed 2 bases, with 11 bases lying between them. Germline V gene data show CDR1 as KGHSH and CDR2 as LQKENI. The CDR3, as DNA: TGTGCCAGCTCACCGCCGGGGACGCCCTACGAGCAGTACTTC. Translated: CASSPPGTPYEQYF.

This clonotype was counted only a few times. This rearrangement joins TRBV5-4 to TRBJ2-5; unclear D gene. V gave up 10 bases and J gave up 4 bases, with 5 bases separating them. The CDR3 has 9 residues. Per the germline V gene, CDR1 is SGHNT and CDR2 is YYREEE (reference sequence). As DNA, the CDR3 is TGTGCCTGTGGAGAGACCCAGTACTTC. It is translated as CACGETQYF.

This chain joins TRBV7-9 and TRBJ2-5; D is perhaps TRBD1 (5 bases). The CDR3 is 14 residues long. Germline assignment: CDR1 SEHNR and CDR2 FQNEAQ (reference sequence). V lost 1 base to trimming and J lost 5 bases, with 11 bases between them. The CDR3 coding sequence is TGTGCCAGCAGCTTAGATGCAGGGCGGGAGACCCAGTACTTC. As protein: CASSLDAGRETQYF. Using reference TRBV7-9 and TRBJ2-5 for the parts outside the CDR3, the full variable domain is DTGVSQNPRHKITKRGQNVTFRCDPISEHNRLYWYRQTLGQGPEFLTYFQNEAQLEKSRLLSDRFSAERPKGSFSTLEIQRTEQGDSAMYLCASSLDAGRETQYFGPGTRLLVL.

The genes are TRBV2 and TRBJ1-5, with 12 bases lining up with TRBD1. CDR1 and CDR2 (germline): SNHLY, FYNNEI. There are 16 residues in the CDR3. V dropped 6 bases and J dropped 3; count of bases not matched to a gene: 6. The CDR3 is CASSGGTGGLNQPQHF. CDR3 DNA sequence: TGTGCCAGCAGCGGGGGGACAGGGGGCCTCAATCAGCCCCAGCATTTT. The whole variable domain, filled in from reference TRBV2 and TRBJ1-5, reads EPEVTQTPSHQVTQMGQEVILRCVPISNHLYFYWYRQILGQKVEFLVSFYNNEISEKSEIFDDQFSVERPDGSNFTLKIRSTKLEDSAMYFCASSGGTGGLNQPQHFGDGTRLSIL.

This chain joins TRBV7-9 and TRBJ1-6, with D maybe TRBD1 (6 bases). Germline lookup yields CDR1 SEHNR and CDR2 FQNEAQ (reference sequence). This CDR3 has 16 amino acids. Trimming removed 1 base at V and 8 bases at J, with 15 bases between. DNA of the CDR3: TGTGCCAGCAGCTTAGGGTGGTTCAAGGGGGATTCACCCCTCCACTTT. Its translation is CASSLGWFKGDSPLHF.

This clonotype was counted only a few times. The chain couples TRBV2 to TRBJ1-1; D is unresolved. The germline V gene encodes CDR1 SNHLY and CDR2 FYNNEI. V lost 6 bases and J lost 8, with 10 bases in between. The CDR3 extends over 11 amino acids. CDR3 loop: CASRRSGEAFF. CDR3 bases: TGTGCCAGCAGGAGGAGCGGGGAAGCTTTCTTT. Combining the CDR3 with reference TRBV2 and TRBJ1-1 gives the whole variable domain EPEVTQTPSHQVTQMGQEVILRCVPISNHLYFYWYRQILGQKVEFLVSFYNNEISEKSEIFDDQFSVERPDGSNFTLKIRSTKLEDSAMYFCASRRSGEAFFGQGTRLTVV.

This clonotype has a handful of counts. V usage is TRBV18 and J usage is TRBJ2-3; D is possibly TRBD2 (6 bases). Trimming shortened V by 3 bases and J by 1 base, and 8 bases separated the two germline ends. The germline V gene encodes CDR1 KGHSH and CDR2 LQKENI. This CDR3 spans 14 amino acids. CDR3 in DNA: TGTGCCAGCTCACCCGGGGGTGGCACAGATACGCAGTATTTT. This codes for CASSPGGGTDTQYF.

This clonotype was detected a few times. The chain has TRBV18 and TRBJ1-1; the D gene is possibly TRBD1 (6 bases). The CDR3 spans 12 residues. Deletions cut 6 bases from V and 5 bases from J, with 10 bases between. Germline V CDR1 and CDR2: KGHSH, LQKENI. The CDR3 nucleotides are TGTGCCAGCTCGCCTACAGGGACTGAAGCTTTCTTT. Translating it yields CASSPTGTEAFF. The complete variable domain, with remaining parts taken from reference TRBV18 and TRBJ1-1, reads NAGVMQNPRHLVRRRGQEARLRCSPMKGHSHVYWYRQLPEEGLKFMVYLQKENIIDESGMPKERFSAEFPKEGPSILRIQQVVRGDSAAYFCASSPTGTEAFFGQGTRLTVV.

There are a few counts of this clonotype. V gene TRBV4-1 combines with J gene TRBJ1-5; 9 bases agree with TRBD1. Trimming removed 1 base from V and 7 bases from J; junction bases left unmatched: 11. The CDR3 is made up of 17 amino acids. CDR1 and CDR2 from the germline V gene are MGHRA and YSYEKL. DNA of the CDR3: TGCGCCAGCAGCCAAGGACCCCAACAGGGGGCAGGGCAGCCCCAGCATTTT. This encodes CASSQGPQQGAGQPQHF.

The J gene is TRBJ2-2, the V gene TRBV4-1, with 7 bases matching TRBD1. V shed 2 bases and J 7 bases; nucleotides not matched to a gene: 10. This CDR3 spans 16 amino acids. Germline-derived CDR1 and CDR2 are MGHRA and YSYEKL. CDR3 amino acids: CASSQPLTGTVGELFF. As DNA, the CDR3 is TGCGCCAGCAGCCAACCACTGACAGGGACGGTCGGGGAGCTGTTTTTT.

The genes are TRBV28 and TRBJ2-5; D is possibly TRBD2 (5 bases). The length of the CDR3 is 12 residues. Per the germline V gene, CDR1 is MDHEN and CDR2 is SYDVKM. Trimming took 10 bases from V and 4 from J, leaving 13 bases between them. The CDR3 here is CATQVRGETQYF. The CDR3 bases are TGTGCCACCCAAGTCCGGGGAGAGACCCAGTACTTC.

The chain couples TRBV7-3 to TRBJ2-1; TRBD2 aligns across 9 bases. Germline assignment: CDR1 SGHTA and CDR2 FQGTGA. The CDR3 contains 16 residues. V lost 5 bases and J lost 3; bases outside the gene matches: 8. The CDR3 DNA is TGTGCCAGCAGCAAGGGTGCTAGCGGGGTCTACAATGAGCAGTTCTTC. Protein product: CASSKGASGVYNEQFF.

This chain uses TRBV7-2 with TRBJ2-7; 12 bases match TRBD2. CDR3 length: 15 amino acids. Germline CDR1 reads SGHTA; CDR2 reads FQGNSA. With 1 base clipped from V and 9 bases from J, the junction kept 7 bases outside the gene matches. CDR3 in amino acids: CASSLDLAGGPVQYF. The CDR3 nucleotides are TGTGCCAGCAGCTTAGACCTAGCGGGAGGGCCGGTGCAGTACTTC.

This clonotype was observed once. V gene TRBV11-2 combines with J gene TRBJ1-2; D perhaps matches TRBD1 (5 bases). Germline CDR1 is SGHAT and CDR2 is FQNNGV. V lost 4 bases and J 3 bases, leaving 21 bases between the germline ends. This CDR3 has 17 residues. The CDR3 DNA follows: TGTGCCAGCAGCTATAACACCGGGACGGAACGTCACTATGGCTACACCTTC. Its protein product is CASSYNTGTERHYGYTF.